This is a list of T cell receptor beta chains from one sample in a study of blood T cell repertoires in COVID-19. Profiling relied on immunoSEQ multiplex PCR, and the TCRdb table lists in-frame clones only, not all of them. The sample has roughly 100,000 clones; 80% to 90% are singletons. The sequenced sample consisted of peripheral blood. These receptors were taken from a human donor with COVID-19, enrolled during active disease. The donor label of this sample is uncertain. The CDR3 runs from the conserved cysteine through the conserved F or W. Fields, in order: clone size, V gene, D gene, J gene, CDR3 DNA, CDR3 protein. D genes are given only for firm matches. Expanded clones are given a class, and other clones once, few, many or no size at all.

NA	TRBV18	NA	TRBJ1-2	TGTGCCAGCTCACCAGGGGGCGGTTTTGGCTACACCTTC	CASSPGGGFGYTF
NA	TRBV12-3/TRBV12-4	TRBD1	TRBJ1-2	TGTGCCAGCGGCCAGGGGGCAGGCTACACCTTC	CASGQGAGYTF
NA	TRBV19	NA	TRBJ1-1	TGTGCCAGTAGTATATCTGGGGAGAGCACTGAAGCTTTCTTT	CASSISGESTEAFF
NA	TRBV6-6	TRBD2	TRBJ2-7	TGTGCCAGCAGTTACCCCCCTGACGGGAGGGCCTACGAGCAGTACTTC	CASSYPPDGRAYEQYF
once	TRBV7-3	NA	TRBJ1-1	TGTGCCAGCAGCCCCCTAGGCCAGTTAGACACTGAAGCTTTCTTT	CASSPLGQLDTEAFF
NA	TRBV5-1	TRBD1	TRBJ2-5	TGCGCCAGCAGCCCACCACAGGGGCCAGAGACCCAGTACTTC	CASSPPQGPETQYF
NA	TRBV11-3	TRBD1	TRBJ2-7	TGTGCCAGCAGCCACCGCGCTACCAACAGGGGCTCCTACGAGCAGTACTTC	CASSHRATNRGSYEQYF
NA	TRBV7-9	NA	TRBJ1-1	TGTGCCAGCAGCTTGGGGGGTGTTAGTGAAGCTTTCTTT	CASSLGGVSEAFF
NA	TRBV6-5	NA	TRBJ1-5	TGTGCCAGCAGGCTGGGGGGACTGAGCAATCAGCCCCAGCATTTT	CASRLGGLSNQPQHF
NA	TRBV4-2	TRBD1	TRBJ1-2	TGTGCCAGCAGCCTCGACAGGGGAGATGGCTACACCTTC	CASSLDRGDGYTF
NA	TRBV19	NA	TRBJ1-5	TGTGCCAGTAGTAAGGGGAGGCAGACATATAGCAATCAGCCCCAGCATTTT	CASSKGRQTYSNQPQHF
NA	TRBV3-1/TRBV3-2	TRBD1	TRBJ2-1	TGTGCCAGCAGCCAAGACCCCACCGGGACAGGGCACAATGAGCAGTTCTTC	CASSQDPTGTGHNEQFF
NA	TRBV2	NA	TRBJ1-1	TGTGCCAGCCGTAGGGAGTGGGGTGGCAAAACTGAAGCTTTCTTT	CASRREWGGKTEAFF
NA	TRBV2	NA	TRBJ2-7	TGTGCCAGCAGTGCTGGAGGCTACGAGCAGTACTTC	CASSAGGYEQYF
once	TRBV18	NA	TRBJ2-7	TGTGCCAGCTCACCCGGGACTGATAGCTCCTACGAGCAGTACTTC	CASSPGTDSSYEQYF
NA	TRBV6-1	TRBD2	TRBJ2-7	TGTGCCAGCAGTGAACCTAGCGGCGACGAGCAGTACTTC	CASSEPSGDEQYF
NA	TRBV7-3	TRBD1	TRBJ2-1	TGTGCCAGCGGCCAAGGGGACAGGGATTACAATGAGCAGTTCTTC	CASGQGDRDYNEQFF
NA	TRBV6-5	NA	TRBJ2-3	TGTGCCAGTTCTTGGGGGAGGGATACGCAGTATTTT	CASSWGRDTQYF
NA	TRBV3-1/TRBV3-2	NA	TRBJ1-6	TGTGCCAGCAGCCCGCGGGAGAATTCACCCCTCCACTTT	CASSPRENSPLHF
NA	TRBV3-1/TRBV3-2	NA	TRBJ1-4	TGTGCCAGCAGCCCAGGCCCGTCCACTAATGAAAAACTGTTTTTT	CASSPGPSTNEKLFF
NA	TRBV9	TRBD2	TRBJ2-1	TGTGCCAGCAGCCCCCGGACTAGCGGGTACAATGAGCAGTTCTTC	CASSPRTSGYNEQFF
NA	TRBV5-1	NA	TRBJ1-1	TGCGCCAGCAGCTTCGAGGGGGGGTGGAACACTGAAGCTTTCTTT	CASSFEGGWNTEAFF
NA	TRBV5-1	NA	TRBJ1-1	TGCGCCAGCAGCTTGGACAACAACACTGAAGCTTTCTTT	CASSLDNNTEAFF
NA	TRBV5-5	NA	TRBJ2-7	TGTGCCAGCAGCTTGCTTTGGGCAGAGTCCTACGAGCAGTACTTC	CASSLLWAESYEQYF
once	TRBV6-1	NA	TRBJ1-2	TGTGCCAGCAGTGAAACCCGGGACTCCTCGGGCTACACCTTC	CASSETRDSSGYTF
once	TRBV10-3	NA	TRBJ1-5	TGTGCCATCAGTGAGGCTTTTGGGGAGAAAAATCAGCCCCAGCATTTT	CAISEAFGEKNQPQHF
NA	TRBV9	NA	TRBJ2-2	TGTGCCAGCAGCGTAGAGAGCGGATCGAACACCGGGGAGCTGTTTTTT	CASSVESGSNTGELFF
once	TRBV7-9	NA	TRBJ1-1	TGTGCCAGCAGCTTTTCAGGGAAGGGTGAAGCTTTCTTT	CASSFSGKGEAFF
NA	TRBV18	NA	TRBJ1-1	TGTGCCAGCTCAGCCGGGAGTCTGAATACTGAAGCTTTCTTT	CASSAGSLNTEAFF
NA	TRBV7-8	TRBD1	TRBJ2-1	TGTGCCAGCTCGGGACAGTCCTACAATGAGCAGTTCTTC	CASSGQSYNEQFF
NA	TRBV5-4	NA	TRBJ2-2	TGTGCCAGCAGCGTCGAGACAGCGACCGGGGAGCTGTTTTTT	CASSVETATGELFF
NA	TRBV3-1/TRBV3-2	NA	TRBJ2-3	TGTGCCAGCAGCCAAGATAGAGAAAGCACAGATACGCAGTATTTT	CASSQDRESTDTQYF
NA	TRBV4-1	NA	TRBJ1-4	TGCGCCAGCAGCCTGGACTCCGGGACGGGGGGGGAAAAACTGTTTTTT	CASSLDSGTGGEKLFF
NA	TRBV9	TRBD1	TRBJ2-2	TGTGCCAGCAGCACCCAGACAGGGTTCACCGGGGAGCTGTTTTTT	CASSTQTGFTGELFF
NA	TRBV5-4	TRBD1	TRBJ1-1	TGTGCCAGCAGCCCAGGGGGCGGGCTTGAAGCTTTCTTT	CASSPGGGLEAFF
NA	TRBV20-1	TRBD2	TRBJ2-3	TGCAGTGCTAGTCCATCTAGCGGGGGGGCGGAGTGGGCAGATACGCAGTATTTT	CSASPSSGGAEWADTQYF
NA	TRBV25-1	TRBD1	TRBJ2-3	TGTGCCAGCAGCTTGGGGACAGGATCCACAGATACGCAGTATTTT	CASSLGTGSTDTQYF
NA	TRBV29-1	NA	TRBJ2-3	TGCAGCGTACGAGGGACACATCAGAAAAACACAGATACGCAGTATTTT	CSVRGTHQKNTDTQYF
NA	TRBV6-1	NA	TRBJ2-4	TGTGCCAGCAGTGAAGGGCTTAACATTCAGTACTTC	CASSEGLNIQYF
NA	TRBV2	TRBD2	TRBJ2-1	TGTGCCAGCAGACGTCCGGTGTCTAGCGGCCACAATGAGCAGTTCTTC	CASRRPVSSGHNEQFF
NA	TRBV11-2	NA	TRBJ1-2	TGTGCCAGCAGCTTACTGGGGAGCTATGGCTACACCTTC	CASSLLGSYGYTF
NA	TRBV21-1	NA	TRBJ2-6	TGTGCCAGCAGCAAAGTCCGGGACAGGCATAAGCTTTCCTCTGGGGCCAACGTCCTGACTTTC	CASSKVRDRHKLSSGANVLTF
NA	TRBV5-4	TRBD1	TRBJ1-4	TGTGCCAGCAGCTTGGAGGGGGCGGCTAATGAAAAACTGTTTTTT	CASSLEGAANEKLFF
once	TRBV29-1	TRBD1	TRBJ2-5	TGCAGCGTTGACTCGAGCACAGGGGGAGGAGGGACCCAGTACTTC	CSVDSSTGGGGTQYF